Below, 9 T cell receptor beta chains from the same sample are listed, as sequenced in a study of Graves' ophthalmopathy and Graves' hyperthyroidism. The sequenced template was RNA, covering the TCR beta CDR3 region. Scientists carried out first-round RT-PCR using HTBI primers and then a second-round multiplex PCR. TCRdb re-called the multiplex PCR reads through MiXCR, storing one row per CDR3 protein. The sample shows roughly 420,000 distinct CDR3 sequences, around 21% of them seen only once. Input material: peripheral blood. These receptor sequences come from a woman aged 18-29 years with stable Graves' hyperthyroidism.

In this sample, this clonotype turned up many times. The V and J genes are TRBV18 and TRBJ1-1; 7 positions agree with TRBD1. The CDR3 extends over 15 amino acids. The germline CDR1 and CDR2 sequences are KGHSH and LQKENI. The V gene end was trimmed by 5 bases and the J gene end by 0 bases; junction bases not matched to a gene: 6. CDR3 sequence reads: CASSSRTGMNTEAFF. DNA of the CDR3: TGTGCCAGCTCATCCCGGACAGGCATGAACACTGAAGCTTTCTTT.

This clonotype was seen ten or more times. The chain combines TRBV6-1 with TRBJ1-2; perhaps TRBD1 as D (5 bases). CDR1 and CDR2 from the germline V gene are MNHNS and SASEGT. The CDR3 is 15 amino acids. The ends were cut back, 5 bases at V and 2 bases at J, with 15 bases in the middle. CDR3 bases: TGTGCCAGCAGTACCCGGGACGGGTTCAACTATGGCTACACCTTC. Its translation: CASSTRDGFNYGYTF.

This clonotype was recorded many times. This sequence joins TRBV6-5 and TRBJ2-2, with 7 bases lining up with TRBD1. CDR1 MNHEY and CDR2 SVGAGI come from the germline V gene. The V and J ends lost 2 bases and 13 bases, in that order; junction bases with no gene match: 10. The CDR3 is made up of 14 amino acids. The CDR3 DNA is TGTGCCAGCAGTTACGGGACAGTGAGCCCCCGGCTGTTTTTT. Residues: CASSYGTVSPRLFF.

This clonotype was detected only a few times. This chain joins TRBV13 and TRBJ1-6; D might be TRBD1 (5 bases). The CDR3 totals 16 residues. V was clipped by 2 bases and J by 6 bases, with 14 bases between them. The germline CDR1 and CDR2 sequences are PRHDT and FYEKMQ (reference sequence). The CDR3 sequence is CASSLYRRAGNSPLHF. The CDR3 DNA is TGTGCCAGCAGCTTATATCGCAGGGCCGGTAATTCACCCCTCCACTTT.

This clonotype came up many times. The rearrangement joins TRBV12-3 or TRBV12-4 to TRBJ1-5; TRBD1 might be the D (6 bases). Trimming cost V 5 bases and J 0 bases, with 17 bases left between them. This CDR3 is 17 amino acids long. DNA for the CDR3: TGTGCCAGCAGTAGGGGACAAGGGTTGAATAGCAATCAGCCCCAGCATTTT. Translated: CASSRGQGLNSNQPQHF.

Only a few counts were recorded for this clonotype. The J gene is TRBJ1-6, the V gene TRBV30, with 9 bases matching TRBD1. With 5 bases clipped from V and 10 bases from J, the junction kept 9 bases outside the gene matches. The CDR3 has 14 residues. From germline, CDR1 is GTSNPN and CDR2 SVGIG (reference sequence). CDR3 sequence: CAWGEGQGSSPLHF. CDR3 DNA sequence: TGTGCCTGGGGTGAGGGACAGGGATCGTCACCCCTCCACTTT. The full variable domain, its missing parts supplied by reference TRBV30 and TRBJ1-6, is SQTIHQWPATLVQPVGSPLSLECTVEGTSNPNLYWYRQAAGRGLQLLFYSVGIGQISSEVPQNLSASRPQDRQFILSSKKLLLSDSGFYLCAWGEGQGSSPLHFGNGTRLTVT.

This clonotype appeared a few times. This chain connects TRBV30 to TRBJ2-7, with a possible D match to TRBD2 (5 bases). The CDR3 runs to 13 residues. CDR1 is GTSNPN, CDR2 SVGIG, per germline (reference sequence). V was clipped by 4 bases and J by 3 bases, with 13 bases between them. CDR3 sequence: CAWTRLLHYEQYF. Written as DNA, the CDR3 is TGTGCCTGGACGCGACTACTCCACTACGAGCAGTACTTC.

At least ten counts were recorded for this clonotype. The CDR3 here is CASSPQRSGNTIYF. In DNA, the CDR3 is TGTGCCAGCAGCCCCCAGAGATCTGGAAACACCATATATTTT. The chain has TRBV12-3 or TRBV12-4 and TRBJ1-3, with unresolved D. The CDR3 contains 14 residues. Trimming pared 6 bases from V and 1 base from J, leaving 10 bases between.

Comment on this clonotype: This may be a read error: a much more frequent sequence differs by one nucleotide. The chain has TRBV29-1 and TRBJ1-2, with 10 bases that match TRBD1. The CDR3 totals 13 residues. CDR1 is SQVTM, CDR2 ANQGSEA, per germline. Trimming removed 4 bases from V and 1 base from J; junction bases left unmatched: 0. CDR3 coding DNA: TGCAGCGTTGGGACAGGGGGTAACTATGGCTACACCTTC. It yields the protein CSVGTGGNYGYTF.